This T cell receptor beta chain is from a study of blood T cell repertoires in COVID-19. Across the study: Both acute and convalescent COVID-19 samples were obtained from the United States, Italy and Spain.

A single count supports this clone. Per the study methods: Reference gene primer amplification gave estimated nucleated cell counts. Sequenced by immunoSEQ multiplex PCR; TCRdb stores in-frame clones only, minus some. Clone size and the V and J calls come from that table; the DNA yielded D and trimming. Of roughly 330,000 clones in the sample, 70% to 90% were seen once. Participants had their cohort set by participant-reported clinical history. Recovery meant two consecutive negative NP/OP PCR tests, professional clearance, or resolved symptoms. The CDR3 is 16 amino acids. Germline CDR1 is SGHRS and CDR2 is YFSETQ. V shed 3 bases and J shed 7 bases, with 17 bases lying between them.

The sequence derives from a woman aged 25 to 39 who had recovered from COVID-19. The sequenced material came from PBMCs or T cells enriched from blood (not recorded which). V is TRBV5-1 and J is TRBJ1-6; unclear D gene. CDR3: CASSYGSLPGNSPLHF. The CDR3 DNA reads TGCGCCAGCAGCTACGGGTCGCTGCCCGGGAATTCACCCCTCCACTTT.